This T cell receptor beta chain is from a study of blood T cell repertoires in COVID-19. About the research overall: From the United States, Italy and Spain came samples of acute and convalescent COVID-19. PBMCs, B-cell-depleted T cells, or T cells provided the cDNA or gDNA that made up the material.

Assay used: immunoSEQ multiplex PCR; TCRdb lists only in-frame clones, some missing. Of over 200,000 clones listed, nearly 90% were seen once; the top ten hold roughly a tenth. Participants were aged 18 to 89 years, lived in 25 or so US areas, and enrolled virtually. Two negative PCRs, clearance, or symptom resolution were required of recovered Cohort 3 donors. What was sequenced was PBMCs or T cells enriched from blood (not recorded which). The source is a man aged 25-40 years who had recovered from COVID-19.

The DNA for the CDR3 is TGTGCTAGTGGTTTCCCGAGTACGGGGGTCTTTGGCTACACCTTC. This translates into CASGFPSTGVFGYTF. The chain carries TRBV12-5 and TRBJ1-2; tentatively, D is TRBD1 (5 bases). Germline V lookup: CDR1 LGHNT, CDR2 FRNRAP. This CDR3 is built from 15 residues. V dropped 3 bases and J dropped 7 bases, with 18 bases sitting between them.